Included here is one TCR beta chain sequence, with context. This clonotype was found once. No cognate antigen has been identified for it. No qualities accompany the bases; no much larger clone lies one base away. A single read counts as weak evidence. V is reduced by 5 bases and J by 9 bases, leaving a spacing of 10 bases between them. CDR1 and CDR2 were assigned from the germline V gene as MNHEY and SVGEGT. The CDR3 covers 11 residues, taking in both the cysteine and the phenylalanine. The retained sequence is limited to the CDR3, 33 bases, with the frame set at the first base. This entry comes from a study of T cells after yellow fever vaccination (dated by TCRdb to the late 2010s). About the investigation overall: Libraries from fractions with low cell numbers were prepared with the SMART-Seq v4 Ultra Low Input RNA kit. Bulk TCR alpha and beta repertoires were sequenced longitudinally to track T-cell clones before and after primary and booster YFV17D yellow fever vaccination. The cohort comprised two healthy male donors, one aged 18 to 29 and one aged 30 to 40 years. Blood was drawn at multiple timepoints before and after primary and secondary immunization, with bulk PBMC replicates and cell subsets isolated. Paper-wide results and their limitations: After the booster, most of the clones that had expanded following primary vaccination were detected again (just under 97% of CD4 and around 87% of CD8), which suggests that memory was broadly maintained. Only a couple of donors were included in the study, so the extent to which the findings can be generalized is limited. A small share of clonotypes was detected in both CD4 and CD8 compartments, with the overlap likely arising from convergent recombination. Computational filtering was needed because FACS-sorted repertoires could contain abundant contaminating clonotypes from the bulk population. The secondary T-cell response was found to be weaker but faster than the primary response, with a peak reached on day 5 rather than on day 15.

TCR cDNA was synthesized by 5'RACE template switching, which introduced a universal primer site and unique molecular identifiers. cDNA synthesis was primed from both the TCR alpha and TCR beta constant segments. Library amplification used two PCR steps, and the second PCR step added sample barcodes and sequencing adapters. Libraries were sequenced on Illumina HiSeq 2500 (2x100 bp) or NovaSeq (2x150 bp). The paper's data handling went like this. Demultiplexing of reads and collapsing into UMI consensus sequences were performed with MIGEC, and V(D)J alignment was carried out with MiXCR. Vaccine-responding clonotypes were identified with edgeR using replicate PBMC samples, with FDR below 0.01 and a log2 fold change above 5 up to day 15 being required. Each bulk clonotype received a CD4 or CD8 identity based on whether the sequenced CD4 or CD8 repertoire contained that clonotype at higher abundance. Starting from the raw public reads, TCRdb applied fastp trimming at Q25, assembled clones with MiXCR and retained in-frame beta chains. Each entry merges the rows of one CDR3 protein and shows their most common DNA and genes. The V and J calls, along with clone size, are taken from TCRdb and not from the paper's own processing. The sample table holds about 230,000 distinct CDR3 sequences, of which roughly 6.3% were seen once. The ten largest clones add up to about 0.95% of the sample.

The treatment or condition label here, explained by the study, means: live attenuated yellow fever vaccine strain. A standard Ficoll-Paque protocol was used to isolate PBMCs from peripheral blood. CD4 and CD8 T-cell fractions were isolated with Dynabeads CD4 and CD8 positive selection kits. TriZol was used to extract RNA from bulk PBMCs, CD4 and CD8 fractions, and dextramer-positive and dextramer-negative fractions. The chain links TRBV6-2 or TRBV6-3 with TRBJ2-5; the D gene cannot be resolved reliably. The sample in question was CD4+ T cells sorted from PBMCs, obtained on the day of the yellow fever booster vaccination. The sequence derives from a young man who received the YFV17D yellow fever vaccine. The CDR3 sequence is CASSQDTAQYF. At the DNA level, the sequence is TGTGCCAGCAGTCAAGACACGGCCCAGTACTTC.